This T cell receptor (beta chain) is drawn from a study of cytomegalovirus exposure and HLA in healthy donors. Looking at the study overall: The study's early data release held roughly 91 million unique TCRs from HLA-typed donors.

The PCR ran on 60 Vbeta and 13 Jbeta primers. As processed by the authors: Around 11 million shared chains were among roughly 81 million unique TCR beta chains counted in a later analysis. TCRdb keeps only in-frame clones here, not all; method: immunoSEQ multiplex PCR. V, J and clone size reflect that table, while D and trimming were determined from the DNA. The sample consists of approximately 190,000 clones, more than 75% of them appearing once. Study-level points and caveats: It was reportedly the case that the classifier diagnosed cytomegalovirus status with high specificity and sensitivity.

Germline V gene data show CDR1 as SGHTA and CDR2 as FQGNSA. V gave up 3 bases and J gave up 5 bases; unmatched junction bases: 3. The CDR3 consists of 14 residues. As for this clone: The antigen is undetermined.

The specimen sequenced was PBMCs. The chain employs TRBV7-2 and TRBJ2-3; 9 nucleotides agree with TRBD2. The origin of this receptor is a woman in her late teens or twenties in good health and CMV-seronegative. CDR3 bases: TGTGCCAGCAGCTTCGGACTAGCGTTAGATACGCAGTATTTT. Residues: CASSFGLALDTQYF.